The clone carrying this TCR beta chain was detected a few times. What it binds is not known. TCRdb independently ran MiXCR on the reads; one entry per CDR3 protein. The data show some 220,000 distinct CDR3 sequences, approximately 38% seen once. CDR1 SGHVS and CDR2 FNYEAQ come from the germline V gene. The length of the CDR3 is 18 residues. V dropped 1 base and J dropped 0 bases, with 19 bases sitting between them. This entry belongs to a study of T cell repertoires in cytomegalovirus infection. About the research overall: CMV infection plus the matching HLA type was flagged by public TCR beta signatures.

Study observations and caveats: CMV-specific TCR beta clonotypes restricted by HLA-C were the ones dominating the ex vivo response.

The specimen was CD8+ T cells from cultured PBMCs, collected from culture after CMV antigen stimulation. The chain employs TRBV7-6 and TRBJ2-7, with D tentatively TRBD2 (5 bases). This TCR derives from a human donor in good health (CMV status not recorded). Some clones in this sample may be carry-over from other donors' samples. The CDR3 region has the DNA TGTGCCAGCAGCTTAGAGGTCTGGGGAGCGCGGAGCTCCTACGAGCAGTACTTC. Protein sequence: CASSLEVWGARSSYEQYF.